Sequencing of this TCR beta chain was carried out in a study of CD8 T cells in Susac syndrome. RNA totalling about 0.5 to 1 ug underwent reverse transcription with random hexamers. TCR beta CDR3 was amplified by immunoSEQ covering 54 Vbeta and 13 Jbeta. MiXCR, applied by TCRdb to the immunoSEQ multiplex PCR reads, yields one record per CDR3 protein. The sample yields 120,000 or so distinct CDR3 sequences, 90% to 95% seen once. Germline-derived CDR1 and CDR2 are GTSNPN and SVGIG (reference sequence). This CDR3 has 14 amino acids. Trimming removed 2 bases from V and 8 bases from J, with 18 bases in between. The diagnostic criteria for definite or probable disease, as recently defined, were met by the patients with Susac syndrome.

This sequence joins TRBV30 and TRBJ1-2; no clear D. This clonotype was obtained from a human donor with Susac syndrome. Input material: CD8+ T cells from PBMCs. The CDR3 region is CAWSRSGEVDGYTF. The CDR3 DNA reads TGTGCCTGGAGTCGCAGTGGGGAGGTTGACGGCTACACCTTC.